Each of the 10 T cell receptor beta chains below was sequenced from the same sample in a study of shared clonotypes between healthy human individuals. The naive CD8 subset, CD45RO-negative cells positively selected for CCR7, excluded terminally differentiated effector memory CD45RA+ cells. The assay was immunoSEQ multiplex PCR, and TCRdb's table has in-frame clones only and misses some. In the table there are about 2.2 million clones, around 93% of which are singletons. Specimen: naive CD8+ T cells from PBMCs. These TCRs come from a man aged 18 to 35 in good health. Some clones in this sample may be carry-over from other donors' samples.

CDR3 nucleotides: TGTGCCAGCAGCGCTACTAGCGGGAGCTCCTACAATGAGCAGTTCTTC. Residues: CASSATSGSSYNEQFF. The V gene is TRBV11-2, the J gene TRBJ2-1; 11 bases agree with TRBD2. The V gene's germline CDR1 is SGHAT and CDR2 FQNNGV. With 5 bases clipped from V and 0 bases from J, the junction kept 3 bases outside the gene matches. The CDR3 is 16 residues long.

V is TRBV2 and J is TRBJ1-4; no clear D gene. CDR3 length: 16 residues. Germline V lookup: CDR1 SNHLY, CDR2 FYNNEI. Trimming cost V 8 bases and J 4 bases, with 20 bases left between them. Here the CDR3 reads CASLVVGFMGNEKLFF. The CDR3 nucleotides read TGTGCCAGCCTGGTCGTGGGTTTTATGGGTAATGAAAAACTGTTTTTT.

The chain uses TRBV28 and TRBJ1-1; weak D call: TRBD1 (5 bases). CDR1 is MDHEN, CDR2 SYDVKM, per germline. This CDR3 spans 16 amino acids. Trimming stripped 2 bases from V and 1 base from J, with 14 bases between. The DNA for the CDR3 is TGTGCCAGCAGTTTAGAAGGGGAGGGATCGAACACTGAAGCTTTCTTT. Residues: CASSLEGEGSNTEAFF.

The rearrangement uses TRBV4-1 and TRBJ2-5; 7 bases map to TRBD1. Germline loops: CDR1 MGHRA, CDR2 YSYEKL. The CDR3 extends over 16 amino acids. V was pared by 1 base and J by 1 base, with 6 bases of the junction left unmatched. For the CDR3, the DNA is TGCGCCAGCAGCCAAGTTCAGGGACAGACCCAAGAGACCCAGTACTTC. Its protein product is CASSQVQGQTQETQYF.

The V call is TRBV7-9, the J call TRBJ2-7; D is possibly TRBD2 (5 bases). Trimming pared 4 bases from V and 2 bases from J, leaving 15 bases between. From germline, CDR1 is SEHNR and CDR2 FQNEAQ (reference sequence). The CDR3 totals 15 residues. For the CDR3, the DNA is TGTGCCAGCAGCTCGGGGTCTTCACCCGCCTACGAGCAGTACTTC. Translated, it gives CASSSGSSPAYEQYF.

The rearrangement links TRBV11-3 to TRBJ2-1; 8 bases align to TRBD2. The ends lost 1 base at V and 5 bases at J; junction bases unmatched: 10. CDR1 SGHNT and CDR2 YENEEA come from the germline V gene. The CDR3 length is 17 residues. In DNA, the CDR3 is TGTGCCAGCAGCTTAGCCGTCAGGCGGGAGGTCCACAATGAGCAGTTCTTC. Protein sequence: CASSLAVRREVHNEQFF.

The chain uses TRBV7-8 and TRBJ1-1; no definite D call. The V end lost 5 bases, the J end lost 4 bases, and 20 bases lay between the germline ends. This CDR3 spans 16 amino acids. Germline CDR1 and CDR2: SGHVS and FQNEAQ. The CDR3 is CASSVGRRFLSTEAFF. In nucleotides, the CDR3 is TGTGCCAGCAGCGTCGGCCGTCGGTTTCTAAGCACTGAAGCTTTCTTT.

The chain uses TRBV7-6 and TRBJ1-5; D may be TRBD1 (5 bases). Trimming took 1 base from V and 1 from J, leaving 11 bases between them. Germline CDR1 is SGHVS and CDR2 is FNYEAQ. The CDR3 runs to 16 residues. CDR3 sequence: CASSLGVGGSNQPQHF. In nucleotides, the CDR3 is TGTGCCAGCAGCTTAGGGGTTGGGGGAAGCAATCAGCCCCAGCATTTT.

V usage is TRBV19 and J usage is TRBJ1-4; D possibly corresponds to TRBD1 (5 bases). The CDR3 spans 13 residues. Germline values: CDR1 LNHDA, CDR2 SQIVND (reference sequence). V was cut by 7 bases and J by 7 bases, with 13 bases left in between. The chain's CDR3 is CASISAGREKLFF. In DNA, the CDR3 is TGTGCCAGTATCTCGGCAGGGCGTGAAAAACTGTTTTTT.

This rearrangement joins TRBV4-1 to TRBJ2-5; either TRBD1 or TRBD2 may supply D (5 bases each). The end of the DNA aligns better with TRBJ2-7, so the J call may be wrong. The CDR3 contains 15 residues. CDR1 is MGHRA, CDR2 YSYEKL, per germline. The CDR3 loop is CASSQSTGVRVEQYF. The DNA for the CDR3 is TGCGCCAGCAGCCAATCCACCGGGGTCAGGGTCGAGCAGTACTTC.